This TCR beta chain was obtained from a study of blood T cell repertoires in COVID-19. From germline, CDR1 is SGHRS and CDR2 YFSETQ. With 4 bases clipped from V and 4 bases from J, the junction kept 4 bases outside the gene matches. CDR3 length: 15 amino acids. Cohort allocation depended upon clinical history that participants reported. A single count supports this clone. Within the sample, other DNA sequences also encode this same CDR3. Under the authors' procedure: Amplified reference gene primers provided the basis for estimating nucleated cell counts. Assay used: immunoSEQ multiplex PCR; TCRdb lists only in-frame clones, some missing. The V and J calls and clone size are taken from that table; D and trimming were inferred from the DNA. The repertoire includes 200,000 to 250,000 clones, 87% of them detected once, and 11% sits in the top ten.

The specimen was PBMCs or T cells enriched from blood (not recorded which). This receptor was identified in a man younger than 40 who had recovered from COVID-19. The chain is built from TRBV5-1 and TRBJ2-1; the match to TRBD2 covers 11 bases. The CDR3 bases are TGCGCCAGCAGCCCGTCTAGCGGGGGGTACAATGAGCAGTTCTTC. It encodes CASSPSSGGYNEQFF.